This is a list of T cell receptor beta chains from one sample in a study of cytomegalovirus exposure and HLA in healthy donors. Assay: immunoSEQ multiplex PCR; the TCRdb copy retains only in-frame clones and omits some. Found here are about 180,000 clones, roughly 85% of them singletons; the top ten hold around a sixth. Sequencing was carried out using PBMCs. These receptors all come from a man younger than 35 in good health and CMV-seropositive. The CDR3 runs from the conserved cysteine through the conserved F or W.

j_gene	v_gene	CDR3aa
TRBJ2-2	TRBV6-4	CASSRLAGDTGELFF
TRBJ2-1	TRBV30	CASVTSGSYNEQFF
TRBJ1-4	TRBV11-2	CASSLTQATNEKLFF
TRBJ2-2	TRBV7-9	CASSLSAGGRTGELFF
TRBJ2-5	TRBV18	CASSSLAGGETQYF
TRBJ1-3	TRBV5-6	CASSLWFGTGHSGNTIYF
TRBJ1-4	TRBV28	CASSLGSGGNEKLFF
TRBJ2-1	TRBV2	CASMSRAGGEQFF
TRBJ1-3	TRBV6-1	CASSEWGRSGNTIYF
TRBJ2-7	TRBV10-2	CASSDLSGRQYF
TRBJ2-1	TRBV27	CASSRQAYNEQFF
TRBJ2-5	TRBV27	CASSWTGKETQYF
TRBJ2-3	TRBV29-1	CSVVGLGGTSTDTQYF
TRBJ2-1	TRBV5-1	CASSFTAGVDEQFF
TRBJ1-5	TRBV6-1	CASSGRDRISNQPQHF
TRBJ2-3	TRBV2	CASMSGTGSDTQYF
TRBJ2-7	TRBV5-8	CASSLTSISYEQYF
TRBJ2-2	TRBV5-1	CASSLGMGTQGDTGELFF
TRBJ1-5	TRBV28	CASINPTAGSNQPQHF
TRBJ2-1	TRBV10-3	CATRGPGTRMNEQFF
TRBJ1-1	TRBV11-3	CASSFAQRGTEAFF
TRBJ1-3	TRBV28	CASSYRGPGNTIYF
TRBJ2-7	TRBV10-2	CASSDVRTGKNEQYF
TRBJ1-6	TRBV4-1	CASSQDWANSPLHF
TRBJ1-3	TRBV30	CACPNGQGAGNTIYF
TRBJ1-2	TRBV5-6	CASSLVDREYGYTF
TRBJ2-7	TRBV28	CASSLSEGKVSYEQYF
TRBJ2-3	TRBV5-1	CASSFGRGRSTDTQYF
TRBJ1-4	TRBV6-5	CASRALQGRAEKLFF
TRBJ2-2	TRBV7-8	CASSRLEPGGTGELFF
TRBJ2-5	TRBV20-1	CSALGGETQYF
TRBJ2-2	TRBV11-3	CASSLGGINTGELFF
TRBJ1-2	TRBV5-5	CASSLTGEAYGYTF
TRBJ2-7	TRBV6-1	CASSVRGSSYEQYF
TRBJ1-1	TRBV28	CASSLRGGWNTEAFF
TRBJ2-1	TRBV27	CASSLLLAANGGDNEQFF